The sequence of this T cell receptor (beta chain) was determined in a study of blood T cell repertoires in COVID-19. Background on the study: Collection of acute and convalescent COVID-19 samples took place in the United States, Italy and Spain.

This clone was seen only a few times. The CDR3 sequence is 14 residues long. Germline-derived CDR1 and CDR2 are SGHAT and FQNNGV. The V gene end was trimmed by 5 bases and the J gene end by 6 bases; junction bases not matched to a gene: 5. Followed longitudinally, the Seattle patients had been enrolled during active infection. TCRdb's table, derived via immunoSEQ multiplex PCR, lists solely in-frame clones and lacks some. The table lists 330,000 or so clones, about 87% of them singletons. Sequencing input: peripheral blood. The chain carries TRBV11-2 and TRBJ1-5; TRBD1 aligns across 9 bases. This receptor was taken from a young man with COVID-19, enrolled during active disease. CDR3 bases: TGTGCCAGCAGCCCGGGACAGGGCCCTCAGCCCCAGCATTTT. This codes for CASSPGQGPQPQHF. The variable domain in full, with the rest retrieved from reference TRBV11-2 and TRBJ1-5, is EAGVAQSPRYKIIEKRQSVAFWCNPISGHATLYWYQQILGQGPKLLIQFQNNGVVDDSQLPKDRFSAERLKGVDSTLKIQPAKLEDSAVYLCASSPGQGPQPQHFGDGTRLSIL.